The 16 T cell receptor beta chains presented below share a single source sample, sequenced in a study of monozygotic twins with inflammatory bowel disease. TCRdb reanalyzed the 5' RACE reads and collapses them to one entry per CDR3 protein, without DNA. Here the sample table reports 300,000 to 400,000 distinct CDR3 sequences. Sequenced sample: blood. These receptors all stem from a human donor with ulcerative colitis or Crohn's disease, or a healthy co-twin of an affected twin (not recorded which).

The genes are TRBV28 and TRBJ1-2. The V gene's germline CDR1 is MDHEN and CDR2 SYDVKM. This CDR3 is 12 amino acids long. The CDR3 sequence is CASSFGLLGYTF.

The chain has TRBV5-1 and TRBJ2-1; absent DNA, TCRdb's TRBD2 call cannot be checked. The CDR3 runs 14 residues. From germline, CDR1 is SGHRS and CDR2 YFSETQ. The CDR3 is CASRTTSGHNEQFF.

The chain uses TRBV7-6 and TRBJ2-7; TCRdb calls TRBD1, which cannot be checked without DNA. Looked up from germline, CDR1 is SGHVS and CDR2 is FNYEAQ. The CDR3 consists of 15 residues. CDR3 amino acids: CASSLLTGDGYEQYF.

The chain has TRBV20-1 and TRBJ2-5; TCRdb picks TRBD1, but there is no DNA to check that call. The germline V gene encodes CDR1 DFQATT and CDR2 SNEGSKA (reference sequence). The CDR3 spans 16 residues. The CDR3 reads CSATGWGRATEGTQYF.

V and J are TRBV12-3 or TRBV12-4 and TRBJ2-7; with no DNA, the TCRdb D assignment of TRBD1 cannot be verified. CDR3 length equals 14 residues. The CDR3 reads CASRLAGGDYEQYF.

The gene calls are TRBV28 and TRBJ2-7; TCRdb indicates TRBD1, and absent DNA this call remains unverified. Germline V gene sequence: CDR1 MDHEN, CDR2 SYDVKM. The CDR3 is 13 residues long. The CDR3 here is CASSFRDRDEQYF.

J is TRBJ1-1 and V is TRBV18. CDR1 and CDR2 from the germline V gene are KGHSH and LQKENI. The CDR3 loop spans 17 amino acids. The CDR3 loop is CASSPRETELLNTEAFF.

The V call is TRBV19, the J call TRBJ1-2. Germline CDR1 is LNHDA and CDR2 is SQIVND (reference sequence). This CDR3 spans 15 amino acids. The CDR3 region is CASSRMGSGNYGYTF.

The chain couples TRBV9 to TRBJ2-3. Per the germline V gene, CDR1 is SGDLS and CDR2 is YYNGEE. This CDR3 has 12 residues. The CDR3 spells CASSVVTDTQYF.

This chain joins TRBV28 and TRBJ2-5. This CDR3 region has 15 residues. Germline V CDR1 and CDR2: MDHEN, SYDVKM. CDR3 residues: CASNKLIQYQETQYF.

This chain uses TRBV11-2 with TRBJ2-2. CDR3 length: 15 residues. CDR1 and CDR2 from the germline V gene are SGHAT and FQNNGV. The CDR3 loop is CASSRQQISTGELFF. Variable domain in full (rest from reference TRBV11-2 and TRBJ2-2): EAGVAQSPRYKIIEKRQSVAFWCNPISGHATLYWYQQILGQGPKLLIQFQNNGVVDDSQLPKDRFSAERLKGVDSTLKIQPAKLEDSAVYLCASSRQQISTGELFFGEGSRLTVL.

The chain's CDR3 is CASSQQGGGYTF. The rearrangement links TRBV3-1 to TRBJ1-2. The CDR3 is 12 residues long. CDR1 is LGHDT, CDR2 YNNKEL, per germline (reference sequence).

The gene calls are TRBV20-1 and TRBJ2-3; TCRdb calls TRBD2, which cannot be checked without DNA. This CDR3 has 15 residues. CDR1 and CDR2 (germline): DFQATT, SNEGSKA (reference sequence). This CDR3 is CSASTGLGVTDTQYF.

The rearrangement uses TRBV5-1 and TRBJ1-2. Germline CDR1 and CDR2: SGHRS and YFSETQ. The CDR3 runs 14 residues. CDR3 loop: CASSPTEGTYGYTF.

The chain uses TRBV5-1 and TRBJ1-6; the D call of TRBD1 rests on TCRdb alone, since no DNA is present to check it. Germline V gene lookup returns CDR1 SGHRS and CDR2 YFSETQ. CDR3 size: 17 residues. CDR3: CASSFGETVFNSQPLHF.

The chain recombines TRBV28 with TRBJ1-4; the D call from TCRdb, TRBD1, cannot be confirmed without DNA. The CDR3 is 16 residues long. Germline loops: CDR1 MDHEN, CDR2 SYDVKM. The CDR3 region is CASSPREGVTNEKLFF. The full variable domain, its missing parts supplied by reference TRBV28 and TRBJ1-4, is DVKVTQSSRYLVKRTGEKVFLECVQDMDHENMFWYRQDPGLGLRLIYFSYDVKMKEKGDIPEGYSVSREKKERFSLILESASTNQTSMYLCASSPREGVTNEKLFFGSGTQLSVL.